The T cell receptor (beta chain) under discussion was sequenced for a study of cytomegalovirus exposure and HLA in healthy donors. Findings of the study overall: A later analysis by the authors found several of the most significant clusters apparently linked to common viral pathogens. The likely origin of a cluster of highly shared sequence variants was a sequencing artifact.

Per the germline V gene, CDR1 is MNHEY and CDR2 is SMNVEV (reference sequence). Trimming cost V 3 bases and J 5 bases, with 17 bases left between them. The CDR3 has 15 residues. With regard to this clone: Its antigen is currently unknown.

Researchers ran the PCR with 60 Vbeta and 13 Jbeta primers. Assay used: immunoSEQ multiplex PCR; TCRdb lists only in-frame clones, some missing. The sample lists some 98,000 clones, roughly 79% occurring once. The V and J genes are TRBV27 and TRBJ2-7, with D possibly matching TRBD2 (5 bases). The receptor's source is a man aged 40-49 years in good health and CMV-seronegative. Sequencing was performed on PBMCs. The DNA for the CDR3 is TGTGCCAGCAGTTTCTCTAAAGGAATCGGGGACGAGCAGTACTTC. It is translated as CASSFSKGIGDEQYF.